This T cell receptor (beta chain) was identified in a study of blood T cell repertoires in COVID-19. In the study overall: Acute and convalescent COVID-19 specimens originated in the United States, Italy and Spain.

Sequenced by immunoSEQ multiplex PCR; TCRdb stores in-frame clones only, minus some. The sample comprises under 200,000 clones, 79% of which are singletons, and 8% to 8.5% rests with the top ten. There are 13 residues in the CDR3. In germline, CDR1 is SGHVS, CDR2 FQNEAQ. V lost 6 bases to trimming and J lost 4 bases, with 12 bases between them. The gene calls are TRBV7-8 and TRBJ1-1; the D gene is possibly TRBD1 (5 bases). Sequences were obtained from peripheral blood. The sequence was collected from a woman in her sixties with COVID-19, enrolled during active disease. The DNA for the CDR3 is TGTGCCAGCAGTTACGGGGGTTCCACTGAAGCTTTCTTT. It encodes CASSYGGSTEAFF.